This T cell receptor (beta chain) stems from a study of shared clonotypes between healthy human individuals. About the study: Donors were a couple of women and a few men aged 18 to 49. General study results and limits: Compared with clonotypes that all four donors shared, non-shared clonotypes had lower generation probabilities.

The CDR3 extends over 15 amino acids. V was cut by 0 bases and J by 5 bases, with 13 bases left in between. About this clone: What it binds is not known.

The protocol was immunoSEQ multiplex PCR, while the TCRdb copy is restricted to in-frame clones and leaves out a portion. The repertoire consists of about 2.3 million clones, with around 92% occurring once and the leading ten covering 0.37%. The sample comprised naive CD4+ T cells from PBMCs. Subset in this sample: CD45RA+ positively selected. The receptor's source is a man aged 18 to 29 in good health. Some clones in this sample may be carry-over from other donors' samples. The genes are TRBV23-1 and TRBJ1-1, with D perhaps matching TRBD1 (6 bases). TRBV23-1 is an ORF; its function is uncertain. As DNA, the CDR3 is TGCGCCAGCAGTCAATCGAGACAGGTTTGGACTGAAGCTTTCTTT. Its translation: CASSQSRQVWTEAFF.